The text below deals with one TCR beta chain. Extraction and reverse transcription of RNA yielded cDNA as the sequencing template. Method: immunoSEQ multiplex PCR; TCRdb's copy keeps in-frame clones and lacks some. The repertoire holds roughly 100,000 clones, with less than 70% as singletons. CDR3 length equals 16 residues. CDR1 is SGHDT, CDR2 YYEEEE, per germline. Trimming stripped 4 bases from V and 0 bases from J, with 14 bases between. The data originate from a study of CD8+ T cells in alopecia areata. The chain employs TRBV5-6 and TRBJ2-1, with D possibly being TRBD1 (5 bases). The sequence came from a human donor in good health. Sequencing was carried out using CD4+ T cells sorted from blood. The CDR3 reads CASSQEQVSSYNEQFF. The DNA for the CDR3 is TGTGCCAGCAGCCAAGAACAGGTATCCTCCTACAATGAGCAGTTCTTC.